This T cell receptor (beta chain) was sequenced in a study of Ad26.COV2.S vaccination and SARS-CoV-2 variants. Study as a whole: Within the COV1001 Ad26.COV2.S trial arm, the donor was enrolled. Doses of Ad26.COV2.S were injected into muscle once or twice, 56 days apart.

As regards this clone: Its cognate antigen is unknown.

Produced via immunoSEQ multiplex PCR; TCRdb's table is partial and in-frame only. The sample carries some 290,000 clones, about 85% recorded once. Treatment denoted: roughly 18 received Ad26.COV2.S at low or high dose, single or two shots; about five received placebo; per-sample allocation not given. Samples analyzed were those drawn on day 63 after the first vaccine or placebo injection. Study conclusions and caveats: Post-vaccination spike-specific CD8+ and CD4+ T cell responses reportedly had substantial breadth. Non-spike TCR breadth was similar in vaccine and placebo recipients.

Sequencing used peripheral blood, obtained in a trial of Ad26.COV2.S vaccine versus placebo. The receptor's source is a person aged 18-60 years who received the Ad26.COV2.S COVID-19 vaccine or a placebo.

CDR3 sequence reads: CASSRRKTSTDTQYF. CDR3 DNA sequence: TGTGCCAGCAGCCGTCGGAAAACTAGCACAGATACGCAGTATTTT. The genes are TRBV3-1 (or the pseudogene TRBV3-2) and TRBJ2-3; D gene ambiguous. V gave up 4 bases and J gave up 0 bases, with 11 bases separating them. The germline gives CDR1 LGHDT, CDR2 YNNKEL (reference sequence). There are 15 residues in the CDR3.